Listed below are T cell receptor beta chains from one sample, sequenced in a study of cytomegalovirus exposure and HLA in healthy donors. Profiled with immunoSEQ multiplex PCR; TCRdb holds only in-frame clones, not every one. The sample lists 200,000 or so clones; around four fifths were seen once. The sequenced sample consisted of PBMCs. These receptors were taken from a boy younger than 10 in good health and CMV-seronegative. Each CDR3 is given with its conserved first and last residue. A D gene is named only where the DNA matches it firmly. Clone size, where shown, is once, few, many, or a class for clones that have expanded.

>once|TRBJ1-4|TRBV27|TRBD1
CASSSLGQGIANEKLFF
TGTGCCAGCAGTTCCCTCGGACAGGGAATAGCTAATGAAAAACTGTTTTTT
>NA|TRBJ1-2|TRBV5-1|TRBD1
CASSLTTPGQGNYGYTF
TGCGCCAGCAGCTTGACAACCCCCGGACAGGGAAACTATGGCTACACCTTC
>NA|TRBJ2-1|TRBV5-1|TRBD2
CASSYPPSGGYNEQFF
TGCGCCAGCAGCTACCCTCCTAGCGGGGGCTACAATGAGCAGTTCTTC
>NA|TRBJ1-1|TRBV7-2|TRBD1
CASSTGAEAFF
TGTGCCAGCAGCACAGGGGCTGAAGCTTTCTTT
>NA|TRBJ1-2|TRBV10-3|TRBD1
CAIRTTGIDRDYGYTF
TGTGCCATCAGGACGACAGGGATTGATAGGGACTATGGCTACACCTTC
>NA|TRBJ2-7|TRBV5-1|NA
CASSLESSEQYF
TGCGCCAGCAGCTTGGAAAGCTCCGAGCAGTACTTC
>NA|TRBJ1-4|TRBV5-1|NA
CASSFRQNNEKLFF
TGCGCCAGCAGCTTCAGACAGAACAATGAAAAACTGTTTTTT
>NA|TRBJ1-1|TRBV19|NA
CASTGRGGVSTEAFF
TGTGCCAGTACCGGCAGGGGTGGGGTTAGCACTGAAGCTTTCTTT
>few|TRBJ2-2|TRBV10-3|NA
CAINTLGDTGELFF
TGTGCCATCAATACCCTCGGAGACACCGGGGAGCTGTTTTTT
>NA|TRBJ2-3|TRBV5-4|TRBD2
CASSPRLAGEPDTQYF
TGTGCCAGCAGCCCACGACTAGCGGGGGAACCAGATACGCAGTATTTT
>NA|TRBJ2-5|TRBV5-1|TRBD1
CASSLAGGEWETQYF
TGCGCCAGCAGCTTGGCAGGGGGCGAATGGGAGACCCAGTACTTC
>once|TRBJ1-6|TRBV7-9|NA
CASSAGRRDSPLHF
TGTGCCAGCAGCGCGGGGAGGAGGGATTCACCCCTCCACTTT
>NA|TRBJ2-1|TRBV18|TRBD2
CASSLRASGGAYRNEQFF
TGTGCCAGCTCACTCCGGGCTAGCGGGGGGGCCTATCGGAATGAGCAGTTCTTC
>NA|TRBJ2-5|TRBV6-1|TRBD2
CASRRLAGAGETQYF
TGTGCCAGCAGGCGACTAGCGGGAGCGGGTGAGACCCAGTACTTC
>NA|TRBJ2-7|TRBV7-3|TRBD1
CASSSGQSSYEQYF
TGTGCCAGCAGCTCGGGACAGTCCTCCTACGAGCAGTACTTC
>NA|TRBJ2-7|TRBV7-8|NA
CATQPSSYGPLSYEQYF
TGTGCCACGCAGCCTAGTTCATACGGCCCTCTCTCCTACGAGCAGTACTTC
>NA|TRBJ1-2|TRBV5-6|NA
CASSPGGNVNYGYTF
TGTGCCAGCAGCCCTGGGGGCAATGTCAATTATGGCTACACCTTC